A selection of T cell receptor beta chains follows, all from one sample in a study of T cell responses to AZD1222 COVID-19 vaccine. Sequencing was performed with immunoSEQ multiplex PCR; in TCRdb, only in-frame clones are kept and a portion is missing. Of 90,000 to 150,000 clones listed, 88% are singletons. Sequenced here: peripheral blood, sampled 28 days after the second AZD1222 dose. These receptors all stem from an adult who received the AZD1222 COVID-19 vaccine. Each CDR3 is given with its conserved first and last residue. The D gene is left open where the match is weak. Only part of the rows carry a size: once, few, many, or a class if the clone is expanded.

v_gene: TRBV2
abundance: .
j_gene: TRBJ1-6
d_gene: .
CDR3aa: CASSELNRGSPLHF
CDR3nt: TGTGCCAGCAGTGAATTAAATAGAGGTTCACCCCTCCACTTT

v_gene: TRBV7-9
abundance: .
j_gene: TRBJ1-2
d_gene: .
CDR3aa: CASSRVPTSGYTF
CDR3nt: TGTGCCAGCAGCCGGGTACCCACTTCGGGCTACACCTTC

v_gene: TRBV5-4
abundance: .
j_gene: TRBJ2-5
d_gene: TRBD1
CDR3aa: CASSLAGTGGLETQYF
CDR3nt: TGTGCCAGCAGCTTGGCCGGGACAGGGGGCTTGGAGACCCAGTACTTC

v_gene: TRBV28
abundance: .
j_gene: TRBJ2-7
d_gene: .
CDR3aa: CASTLGAFSSYEQYF
CDR3nt: TGTGCCAGCACTCTTGGCGCGTTCAGCTCCTACGAGCAGTACTTC

v_gene: TRBV12-3/TRBV12-4
abundance: .
j_gene: TRBJ2-3
d_gene: TRBD1
CDR3aa: CASRGQGWDTQYF
CDR3nt: TGTGCCAGCAGGGGACAGGGTTGGGATACGCAGTATTTT

v_gene: TRBV7-6
abundance: .
j_gene: TRBJ2-1
d_gene: TRBD2
CDR3aa: CASSVKRGVGNEQFF
CDR3nt: TGTGCCAGCAGCGTGAAGCGGGGGGTCGGCAATGAGCAGTTCTTC

v_gene: TRBV27
abundance: few
j_gene: TRBJ1-5
d_gene: TRBD1
CDR3aa: CASKGTVGGQVIQHF
CDR3nt: TGTGCCAGCAAAGGGACAGTTGGGGGCCAGGTCATCCAGCATTTT

v_gene: TRBV6-1
abundance: .
j_gene: TRBJ2-7
d_gene: .
CDR3aa: CASSEAPGGLFEQYF
CDR3nt: TGTGCCAGCAGTGAAGCGCCCGGGGGCCTCTTCGAGCAGTACTTC

v_gene: TRBV27
abundance: .
j_gene: TRBJ1-1
d_gene: TRBD1
CDR3aa: CASSRPGTGATEAFF
CDR3nt: TGTGCCAGCAGCCGACCCGGGACAGGGGCCACTGAAGCTTTCTTT

v_gene: TRBV6-1
abundance: .
j_gene: TRBJ1-3
d_gene: .
CDR3aa: CASSEADGNTIYF
CDR3nt: TGTGCCAGCAGTGAGGCAGACGGAAACACCATATATTTT

v_gene: TRBV19
abundance: .
j_gene: TRBJ2-3
d_gene: TRBD1
CDR3aa: CASSIGNRGPGDTQYF
CDR3nt: TGTGCCAGTAGTATAGGAAACAGGGGTCCGGGGGATACGCAGTATTTT

v_gene: TRBV14
abundance: .
j_gene: TRBJ2-7
d_gene: TRBD2
CDR3aa: CASSLRGLAGVEQYF
CDR3nt: TGTGCCAGCAGTCTGCGAGGTCTAGCGGGAGTCGAGCAGTACTTC

v_gene: TRBV18
abundance: .
j_gene: TRBJ1-4
d_gene: .
CDR3aa: CASSADRTEKLFF
CDR3nt: TGTGCCAGCTCAGCTGACAGGACTGAAAAACTGTTTTTT

v_gene: TRBV28
abundance: .
j_gene: TRBJ1-5
d_gene: .
CDR3aa: CASSTDMVGNQPQHF
CDR3nt: TGTGCCAGCAGTACGGACATGGTGGGCAATCAGCCCCAGCATTTT

v_gene: TRBV12-5
abundance: once
j_gene: TRBJ2-1
d_gene: TRBD2
CDR3aa: CASGAVRDYTENEQFF
CDR3nt: TGTGCTAGTGGCGCGGTCCGGGACTATACTGAGAATGAGCAGTTCTTC

v_gene: TRBV11-2
abundance: .
j_gene: TRBJ1-2
d_gene: TRBD1
CDR3aa: CASSSRQGLGYGYTF
CDR3nt: TGTGCCAGCAGCTCGAGACAGGGCTTGGGGTATGGCTACACCTTC

v_gene: TRBV6-4
abundance: .
j_gene: TRBJ1-5
d_gene: .
CDR3aa: CASSVTGDSNQPQHF
CDR3nt: TGTGCCAGCAGCGTTACAGGAGATAGCAATCAGCCCCAGCATTTT

v_gene: TRBV7-2
abundance: .
j_gene: TRBJ1-3
d_gene: .
CDR3aa: CASSAPTGGNTIYF
CDR3nt: TGTGCCAGCAGCGCACCGACAGGCGGAAACACCATATATTTT

v_gene: TRBV7-9
abundance: .
j_gene: TRBJ1-1
d_gene: TRBD1
CDR3aa: CASRDRVTEAFF
CDR3nt: TGTGCCAGCCGGGACAGGGTCACTGAAGCTTTCTTT

v_gene: TRBV5-3
abundance: .
j_gene: TRBJ1-2
d_gene: .
CDR3aa: CARPRVPFYGYTF
CDR3nt: TGTGCCAGACCCAGGGTCCCTTTCTATGGCTACACCTTC